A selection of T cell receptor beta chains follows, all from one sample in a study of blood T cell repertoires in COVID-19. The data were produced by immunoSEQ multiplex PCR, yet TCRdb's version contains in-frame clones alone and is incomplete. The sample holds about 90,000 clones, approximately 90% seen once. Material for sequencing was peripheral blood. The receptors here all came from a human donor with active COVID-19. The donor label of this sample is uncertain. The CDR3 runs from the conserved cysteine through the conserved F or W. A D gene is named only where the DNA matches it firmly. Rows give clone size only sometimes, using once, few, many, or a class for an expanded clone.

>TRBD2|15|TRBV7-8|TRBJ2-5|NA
TGTGCCAGCAGTATCTTAGCGGGGACCCAAGAGACCCAGTACTTC
CASSILAGTQETQYF
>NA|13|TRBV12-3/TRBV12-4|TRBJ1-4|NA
TGTGCCAGCAGTTTACGGAGTCGGCTAAAACTGTTTTTT
CASSLRSRLKLFF
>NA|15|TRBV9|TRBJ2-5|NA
TGTGCCAGCAGCGTGCTGGGGGCGTACCAAGAGACCCAGTACTTC
CASSVLGAYQETQYF
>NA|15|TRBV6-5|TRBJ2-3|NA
TGTGCCTCGGGGAAGACGGTCCTCGGCACAGATACGCAGTATTTT
CASGKTVLGTDTQYF
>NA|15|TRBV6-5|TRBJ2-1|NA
TGTGCCAGCAGTATACTGGAGAGCTCCTACAATGAGCAGTTCTTC
CASSILESSYNEQFF
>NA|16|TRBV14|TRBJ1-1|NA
TGTGCCAGCAGCCAAGTCCGGTCCAGGGATGACACTGAAGCTTTCTTT
CASSQVRSRDDTEAFF
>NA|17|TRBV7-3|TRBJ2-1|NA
TGTGCCAGCAGCCCCCGGACGCAGGGGAGCTCCTACAATGAGCAGTTCTTC
CASSPRTQGSSYNEQFF
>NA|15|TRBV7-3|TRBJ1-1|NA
TGTGCCAGCAGCTTAACGGCAGGGTTAGGTACTGAAGCTTTCTTT
CASSLTAGLGTEAFF
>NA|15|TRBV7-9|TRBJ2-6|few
TGTGCCAGCAGCCCCAGGGTCTCTGGGGCCAACGTCCTGACTTTC
CASSPRVSGANVLTF
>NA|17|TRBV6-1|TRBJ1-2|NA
TGTGCCAGCAGTGAAGCGGCAGGTACGCGAATGGGTAGAGGCTACACCTTC
CASSEAAGTRMGRGYTF
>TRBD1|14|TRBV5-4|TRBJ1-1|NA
TGTGCCAGCAGCTCTTCGGACAGGGCCGGTGAAGCTTTCTTT
CASSSSDRAGEAFF
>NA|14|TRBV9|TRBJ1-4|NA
TGTGCCAGCAGCGGCGGTCTAAGGGAGGAAAAACTGTTTTTT
CASSGGLREEKLFF
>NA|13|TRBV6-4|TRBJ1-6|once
TGTGCCAGCAGCCGAAACTCCAATTCACCCCTCCACTTT
CASSRNSNSPLHF
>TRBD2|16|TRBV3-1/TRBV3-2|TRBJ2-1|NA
TGTGCCAGCAGCCAGGGACTAGCGGGGAGATACAATGAGCAGTTCTTC
CASSQGLAGRYNEQFF
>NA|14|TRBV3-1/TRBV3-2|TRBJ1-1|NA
TGTGCCAGCAGCGAACCGCTGGCTCCCAGTGAAGCTTTCTTT
CASSEPLAPSEAFF
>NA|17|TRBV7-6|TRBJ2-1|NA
TGTGCCAGCAGCTTAGCCGGGGGGCGGAGCTCCTACAATGAGCAGTTCTTC
CASSLAGGRSSYNEQFF
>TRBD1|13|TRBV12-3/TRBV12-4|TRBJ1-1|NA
TGTGCCAGCAGTGGACAGGTGAACACTGAAGCTTTCTTT
CASSGQVNTEAFF
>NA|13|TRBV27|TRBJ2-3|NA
TGTGCCAGCAATAGAGGGAACACAGATACGCAGTATTTT
CASNRGNTDTQYF
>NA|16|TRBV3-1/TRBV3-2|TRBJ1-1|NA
TGTGCCAGCAGCGGAACTTCAGGGAAAGTAGGCACTGAAGCTTTCTTT
CASSGTSGKVGTEAFF
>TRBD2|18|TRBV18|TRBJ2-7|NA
TGTGCCAGCTCACCACGTCCGCCTAGCGGGGGGGCCGGGGACGAGCAGTACTTC
CASSPRPPSGGAGDEQYF
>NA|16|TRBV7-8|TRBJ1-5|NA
TGTGCCAGCAGCTTATGGACAGAGTATAGCAATCAGCCCCAGCATTTT
CASSLWTEYSNQPQHF
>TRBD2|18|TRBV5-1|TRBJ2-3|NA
TGCGCCAGCAGCGTTGGTCCCCTAGCGGGGGGGGTCACAGATACGCAGTATTTT
CASSVGPLAGGVTDTQYF